These T cell receptor beta chains were read from a single sample in a study of response to subunit inactivated influenza vaccine. A single record per CDR3 protein comes from TCRdb applying MiXCR to the RT-PCR reads. The sample holds a few hundred thousand distinct CDR3 sequences, around 15% seen once. Source: PBMCs from blood, taken approximately 13 days after vaccination. The receptors derive from a man between 50 and 59 years old who received an inactivated influenza vaccine. Both conserved end residues are part of each CDR3. Fields, in order: D gene, clone size, V gene, J gene, CDR3 DNA, CDR3 protein. The D gene is left open where the match is weak. Where a row states a size, it is once, few, many or the class of an expanded clone; other rows omit it.

d_gene: .
abundance: few
v_gene: TRBV4-3
j_gene: TRBJ1-5
CDR3nt: TGCGCCAGCAGCCAAGATCCGGCACAGCCCCAGCATTTT
CDR3aa: CASSQDPAQPQHF

d_gene: .
abundance: .
v_gene: TRBV7-8
j_gene: TRBJ1-1
CDR3nt: TGTGCCAGCAGCGCACGGAGAACGTTCGACACTGAAGCTTTCTTT
CDR3aa: CASSARRTFDTEAFF

d_gene: TRBD2
abundance: few
v_gene: TRBV30
j_gene: TRBJ2-7
CDR3nt: TGTGCCTGGAGTGGGGGACTAGTGAACGAGCAGTACTTC
CDR3aa: CAWSGGLVNEQYF

d_gene: .
abundance: few
v_gene: TRBV27
j_gene: TRBJ2-5
CDR3nt: TGTGCCAGCAGTTCGGGACGTCACCAAGAGACCCAGTACTTC
CDR3aa: CASSSGRHQETQYF

d_gene: .
abundance: few
v_gene: TRBV6-1
j_gene: TRBJ2-3
CDR3nt: TGTGCCAGCAGCCGACAGAACACAGATACGCAGTATTTT
CDR3aa: CASSRQNTDTQYF

d_gene: .
abundance: once
v_gene: TRBV11-1
j_gene: TRBJ2-5
CDR3nt: TGTGCCAGCAGTGCTACGTTGTCGTGGGTGAAGCCAGCAGAGACCCAGTACTTC
CDR3aa: CASSATLSWVKPAETQYF

d_gene: TRBD2
abundance: .
v_gene: TRBV9
j_gene: TRBJ2-4
CDR3nt: TGTGCCAGCAGCGCGTGGGGGGGACGATTGTACTTC
CDR3aa: CASSAWGGRLYF

d_gene: TRBD1
abundance: few
v_gene: TRBV3-1
j_gene: TRBJ2-7
CDR3nt: TGTGCCAGCAGCCGACTAAGACAGGGCTACGAGCAGTACTTC
CDR3aa: CASSRLRQGYEQYF

d_gene: .
abundance: few
v_gene: TRBV3-1
j_gene: TRBJ2-5
CDR3nt: TGTGCCAGCAGCCAAGATGGGGCAGTCCAAGAGACCCAGTACTTC
CDR3aa: CASSQDGAVQETQYF

d_gene: .
abundance: .
v_gene: TRBV20-1
j_gene: TRBJ2-7
CDR3nt: TGCAGTGCTAGGAGGGACGGGTCCTCCTACGAGCAGTACTTC
CDR3aa: CSARRDGSSYEQYF